The 15 T cell receptor beta chains below were found in one sample sequenced in a study of vaccination and CD4 T cells after COVID-19. Documented treatment: roughly 11-day PBMC culture with coronavirus spike peptide pools or control peptides (ViraFEST assay). Cultured CD4+ T cell DNA underwent sequencing with the Oncomine TCR Beta short-read assay. From the PCR reads, TCRdb called clonotypes with MiXCR, one entry per CDR3 protein. The data show 15,000 to 20,000 distinct CDR3 sequences, with 45% to 60% seen just once and about 8% held by the top ten. Their antigens are not known. The sample consisted of CD4+ T cells from blood, cultured in vitro. The receptors shown here come from a human donor who had recovered from COVID-19.

This chain's CDR3 is CASSLGTGVPYGYTF. As DNA, the CDR3 is TGTGCCAGCAGCTTAGGGACAGGAGTTCCTTATGGCTACACCTTC. The chain uses TRBV7-2 and TRBJ1-2; 7 nucleotides align to TRBD1. CDR1 and CDR2 from the germline V gene are SGHTA and FQGNSA. Losses at the gene ends were 1 base for V and 5 bases for J; bases not matched to a gene: 7. The CDR3 is made up of 15 amino acids.

The CDR3 sequence is CASSSGQESTDTQYF. The CDR3 bases are TGCGCCAGCAGCTCTGGACAGGAGAGCACAGATACGCAGTATTTT. The chain links TRBV5-1 to TRBJ2-3; 7 bases agree with TRBD1. The CDR3 length is 15 residues. Germline values: CDR1 SGHRS, CDR2 YFSETQ. V shed 3 bases, J shed 0 bases, and the junction held 4 bases outside the gene matches.

The chain couples TRBV3-1 to TRBJ1-1; possible D gene TRBD1, 6 bases. CDR3 length equals 13 residues. V dropped 3 bases and J dropped 10 bases, with 15 bases sitting between them. Germline assignment: CDR1 LGHDT and CDR2 YNNKEL (reference sequence). CDR3 nucleotides: TGTGCCAGCAGCCAGGCCAGGGGCTACGTAGCTTTCTTT. Amino acid sequence: CASSQARGYVAFF. The whole variable domain, filled in from reference TRBV3-1 and TRBJ1-1, reads DTAVSQTPKYLVTQMGNDKSIKCEQNLGHDTMYWYKQDSKKFLKIMFSYNNKELIINETVPNRFSPKSPDKAHLNLHINSLELGDSAVYFCASSQARGYVAFFGQGTRLTVV.

V usage is TRBV21-1 and J usage is TRBJ1-6; the table gives TRBD1 as D, unverified against the DNA. TRBV21-1 corresponds to a pseudogene. The CDR3 consists of 16 residues. The CDR3 protein is CASRPSGTGRRSPLHF. CDR3 bases: TGTGCCAGCAGACCGTCAGGGACAGGGAGGCGGTCACCCCTCCACTTT.

The V and J genes are TRBV5-1 and TRBJ2-5, with 9 bases lining up with TRBD2. The length of the CDR3 is 14 residues. The V gene's germline CDR1 is SGHRS and CDR2 YFSETQ. V lost 3 bases, J lost 5 bases, and 5 bases stayed unmatched. The CDR3 protein is CASSWGLAWETQYF. The CDR3 bases are TGCGCCAGCAGCTGGGGACTAGCATGGGAGACCCAGTACTTC.

The chain has TRBV6-1 and TRBJ1-5; 7 bases are a match to TRBD1. The J segment lost 7 bases and the V segment lost 2 bases, leaving 14 bases of the junction unmatched. The germline V gene has CDR1 MNHNS and CDR2 SASEGT. The CDR3 spans 17 residues. This CDR3 reads CASSEKLEGASRQPQHF. As DNA, the CDR3 is TGTGCCAGCAGTGAAAAGTTGGAGGGGGCTTCTCGCCAGCCCCAGCATTTT.

V usage is TRBV5-1 and J usage is TRBJ1-2; TRBD1 agrees at 8 bases. Germline assignment: CDR1 SGHRS and CDR2 YFSETQ. Trimming at V came to 0 bases and at J to 8 bases, leaving 3 bases not matched to a gene. The CDR3 spans 13 residues. This CDR3 reads CASSLETGEGYTF. For the CDR3, the DNA is TGCGCCAGCAGCTTGGAGACAGGGGAAGGCTACACCTTC.

This sequence joins TRBV19 and TRBJ1-1, with D perhaps TRBD1 (5 bases). CDR3 length: 15 residues. V lost 3 bases, J lost 1 base, and 12 bases lay in between. Germline V gene data show CDR1 as LNHDA and CDR2 as SQIVND (reference sequence). CDR3 bases: TGTGCCAGTAGTATCCCCGGGACGGGGAACACTGAAGCTTTCTTT. Protein: CASSIPGTGNTEAFF.

This clonotype was detected a few times. The chain joins TRBV2 to TRBJ1-2, with TRBD1 identical over 7 bases. The length of the CDR3 is 15 residues. V was pared by 5 bases and J by 7 bases, with 13 bases of the junction left unmatched. The germline gives CDR1 SNHLY, CDR2 FYNNEI. CDR3 protein: CASSRDAGGIGGYTF. The CDR3 region has the DNA TGTGCCAGCAGTAGGGATGCAGGGGGTATTGGTGGCTACACCTTC. Combining the CDR3 with reference TRBV2 and TRBJ1-2 gives the whole variable domain EPEVTQTPSHQVTQMGQEVILRCVPISNHLYFYWYRQILGQKVEFLVSFYNNEISEKSEIFDDQFSVERPDGSNFTLKIRSTKLEDSAMYFCASSRDAGGIGGYTFGSGTRLTVV.

The genes are TRBV27 and TRBJ1-2; D gene ambiguous. Trimming took 6 bases from V and 1 from J, leaving 9 bases between them. This CDR3 has 13 residues. Per germline, CDR1 MNHEY and CDR2 SMNVEV (reference sequence). The CDR3 protein is CASSPGINYGYTF. The DNA for the CDR3 is TGTGCCAGCAGCCCAGGTATTAACTATGGCTACACCTTC.

Only a few counts were recorded for this clonotype. The gene calls are TRBV6-1 and TRBJ1-2; 7 nucleotides line up with TRBD1. J was trimmed by 3 bases and V by 5 bases; bases with no gene match: 9. Per the germline V gene, CDR1 is MNHNS and CDR2 is SASEGT. The CDR3 is 15 residues long. CDR3 residues: CASSRIGTADYGYTF. In nucleotides, the CDR3 is TGTGCCAGCAGTCGAATCGGGACAGCCGACTATGGCTACACCTTC.

V usage is TRBV7-2 and J usage is TRBJ2-4, with D possibly matching TRBD1 (6 bases). This CDR3 has 14 amino acids. Trimming left V 6 bases short and J 3 bases short, with 12 bases between. CDR1 SGHTA and CDR2 FQGNSA come from the germline V gene. CDR3: CASSSGTLKNIQYF. The CDR3 DNA follows: TGTGCCAGCAGTTCCGGGACACTCAAAAACATTCAGTACTTC.

By share of the sample, this clonotype is medium-sized. This sequence joins TRBV5-1 and TRBJ1-2; D ambiguous. Deletions cut 6 bases from V and 8 bases from J, with 17 bases between. The CDR3 consists of 13 residues. In germline, CDR1 is SGHRS, CDR2 YFSETQ. DNA for the CDR3: TGCGCCAGCACCTCCGGGCCTCCTATGGGCTACACCTTC. It yields the protein CASTSGPPMGYTF.

J is TRBJ2-2 and V is TRBV20-1; no firm D call. This CDR3 has 13 residues. V lost 0 bases and J lost 5, with 7 bases in between. Germline V CDR1 and CDR2: DFQATT, SNEGSKA (reference sequence). This CDR3 reads CSARDLRTGELFF. The CDR3 nucleotides are TGCAGTGCTAGAGATCTGAGAACCGGGGAGCTGTTTTTT.

In its sample, this clonotype ranks as medium-sized. V gene TRBV20-1 combines with J gene TRBJ1-1, with D perhaps matching TRBD1 (5 bases). Deletions cut 0 bases from V and 5 bases from J, with 16 bases between. The CDR3 runs 15 residues. Germline values: CDR1 DFQATT, CDR2 SNEGSKA (reference sequence). This CDR3 is CSARDLGTGRTEAFF. The CDR3 DNA reads TGCAGTGCTAGAGATCTGGGGACCGGGAGGACTGAAGCTTTCTTT.